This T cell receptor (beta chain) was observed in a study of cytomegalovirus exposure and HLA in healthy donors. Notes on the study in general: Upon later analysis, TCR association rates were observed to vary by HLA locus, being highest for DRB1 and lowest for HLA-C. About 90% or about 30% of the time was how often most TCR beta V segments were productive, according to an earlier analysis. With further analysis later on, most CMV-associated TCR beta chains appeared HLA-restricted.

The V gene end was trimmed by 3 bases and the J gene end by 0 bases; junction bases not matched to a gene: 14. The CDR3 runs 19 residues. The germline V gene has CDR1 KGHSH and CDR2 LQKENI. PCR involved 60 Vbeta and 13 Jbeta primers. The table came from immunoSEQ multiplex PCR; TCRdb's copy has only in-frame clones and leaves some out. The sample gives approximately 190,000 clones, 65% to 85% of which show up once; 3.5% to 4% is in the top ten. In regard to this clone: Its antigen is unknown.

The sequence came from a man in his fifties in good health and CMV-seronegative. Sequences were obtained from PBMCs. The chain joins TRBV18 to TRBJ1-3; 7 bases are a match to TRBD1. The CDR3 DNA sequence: TGTGCCAGCTCACCCCTTTGGTCGACAGGGCAGGGCTCTGGAAACACCATATATTTT. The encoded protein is CASSPLWSTGQGSGNTIYF.